The present TCR beta chain was sequenced within a study of blood T cell repertoires in COVID-19. V dropped 5 bases and J dropped 0; count of bases not matched to a gene: 10. Germline loops: CDR1 SGHNT, CDR2 YYREEE (reference sequence). The length of the CDR3 is 16 residues. Libraries were prepared by immunoSEQ multiplex PCR; TCRdb keeps only in-frame clonotypes and omits some of them. The sample yields nearly 100,000 clones, approximately 86% seen once. The sample comprised peripheral blood. The source is a man aged 80 or over with acute or convalescent COVID-19. The rearrangement joins TRBV5-4 to TRBJ2-7; 8 nucleotides line up with TRBD1. Here the CDR3 DNA reads TGTGCCAGCAGTCTGGGCGGGGACAGGTTCTCCTACGAGCAGTACTTC. It specifies CASSLGGDRFSYEQYF.